This T cell receptor beta chain derives from a study of coeliac disease. Study-wide results and caveats: In active celiac disease, intraepithelial and lamina propria TRB and TRG repertoires were less clonal than controls.

Germline V gives CDR1 SGHTA, CDR2 FQGNSA. This CDR3 spans 16 amino acids. V was pared by 2 bases and J by 2 bases, with 9 bases of the junction left unmatched. Sequenced by immunoSEQ multiplex PCR; TCRdb stores in-frame clones only, minus some. The sample shows 4,000 or so clones, roughly 68% of them seen only once. Note on this clone: Its antigen remains unknown.

This chain connects TRBV7-2 to TRBJ2-7; 7 bases fit TRBD1. The clonotype comes from a woman aged 55-75 years with active celiac disease. Sequenced: intraepithelial lymphocytes from the gut. This CDR3 reads CASSLTTGQPTYEQYF. CDR3 nucleotide sequence: TGTGCCAGCAGCTTAACAACGGGACAGCCAACCTACGAGCAGTACTTC.